This is a list of T cell receptor beta chains from one sample in a study of molecular identifiers for immune sequencing clone quantification. TCRdb recomputed calls from the PCR reads with MiXCR, one row per CDR3 protein. The sample lists 60,000 to 65,000 distinct CDR3 sequences, under 20% occurring once. Sequencing was performed on naive CD8+ T cells from blood, with Jurkat cell RNA spiked in. These receptor sequences come from a human donor in good health. Some libraries in this study had Jurkat cell RNA spiked in. Each CDR3 is given with its conserved first and last residue. A D gene is named only where the DNA matches it firmly. A clone size is listed for some rows: how often the clone was seen (once, few, many), or a class if it is expanded.

D	V	J	size	CDR3	DNA
.	TRBV20-1	TRBJ2-7	many	CSAPRQERYEQYF	TGCAGTGCTCCTAGACAGGAAAGGTACGAGCAGTACTTC
.	TRBV30	TRBJ1-1	.	CAWSGPRGYTEAFF	TGTGCCTGGAGTGGGCCTCGGGGGTACACTGAAGCTTTCTTT
.	TRBV27	TRBJ2-7	few	CASSPLSWGDLGEQYF	TGTGCCAGCAGTCCTCTCTCCTGGGGTGATCTGGGCGAGCAGTACTTC
.	TRBV7-8	TRBJ2-1	few	CASSLAPGYNEQFF	TGTGCCAGCAGCTTAGCGCCCGGCTACAATGAGCAGTTCTTC
.	TRBV27	TRBJ1-6	many	CASSLVRGGNSPLHF	TGTGCCAGCAGTTTAGTCAGGGGTGGGAATTCACCCCTCCACTTT
TRBD2	TRBV6-6	TRBJ2-7	many	CASRLIAGGYEQYF	TGTGCCAGCAGGCTGATAGCGGGAGGGTACGAGCAGTACTTC
TRBD2	TRBV4-1	TRBJ2-7	many	CASSQSGLAGGHEQYF	TGCGCCAGCAGCCAATCCGGACTAGCGGGAGGCCACGAGCAGTACTTC
TRBD2	TRBV7-6	TRBJ2-1	few	CASSLDPGGAYNEQFF	TGTGCCAGCAGCTTAGACCCGGGAGGGGCCTACAATGAGCAGTTCTTC
.	TRBV7-3	TRBJ2-7	few	CASSPREKGEQYF	TGTGCCAGCAGCCCCCGCGAGAAAGGCGAGCAGTACTTC
.	TRBV12-5	TRBJ1-1	.	CASGFSEGTITEAFF	TGTGCTAGTGGTTTTTCTGAGGGGACTATCACTGAAGCTTTCTTT
TRBD1	TRBV28	TRBJ2-7	many	CASSYTTGGEQYF	TGTGCCAGCAGCTACACGACAGGGGGCGAGCAGTACTTC
TRBD1	TRBV25-1	TRBJ2-7	many	CASSELYSTGTGYEQYF	TGTGCCAGCAGTGAATTGTACTCGACCGGGACAGGGTACGAGCAGTACTTC
.	TRBV20-1	TRBJ2-6	many	CSARDPVVVSGANVLTF	TGCAGTGCTAGAGATCCCGTCGTTGTCTCTGGGGCCAACGTCCTGACTTTC
.	TRBV9	TRBJ1-6	.	CASGGLSYNSPLHF	TGTGCCAGCGGGGGGCTCTCCTATAATTCACCCCTCCACTTT
.	TRBV4-1	TRBJ1-2	many	CASSQVAGNYGYTF	TGCGCCAGCAGCCAAGTCGCGGGAAACTATGGCTACACCTTC
.	TRBV29-1	TRBJ2-1	many	CSAEGSYNEQFF	TGCAGCGCTGAAGGTAGCTACAATGAGCAGTTCTTC
TRBD2	TRBV11-2	TRBJ2-7	.	CASSFAGAVYEQYF	TGTGCCAGCAGCTTCGCGGGAGCGGTCTACGAGCAGTACTTC
.	TRBV4-1	TRBJ2-3	medium-sized	CASSQVVTDTQYF	TGCGCCAGCAGCCAAGTCGTGACAGATACGCAGTATTTT
.	TRBV25-1	TRBJ1-2	few	CASSPWDGYGYTF	TGTGCCAGCAGTCCCTGGGACGGCTATGGCTACACCTTC
TRBD2	TRBV27	TRBJ2-3	many	CASGLAGKLYF	TGTGCCAGCGGACTAGCGGGAAAGCTGTATTTT
.	TRBV27	TRBJ1-1	many	CASSLSGTEAFF	TGTGCCAGCAGTTTAAGCGGGACTGAAGCTTTCTTT
.	TRBV9	TRBJ2-3	many	CASTTTGRVDTQYF	TGTGCCAGCACCACAACGGGGAGAGTGGATACGCAGTATTTT